These T cell receptor beta chains were read from a single sample in a study of early T cells in non-severe SARS-CoV-2 infection. Using its own MiXCR run on the 5' RACE reads, TCRdb lists one record per CDR3 protein. The table includes about 83,000 distinct CDR3 sequences, 10% to 15% detected once. Sequencing was carried out using whole blood. Receptors were obtained from an adult who was a healthcare worker with PCR-confirmed SARS-CoV-2 infection or an uninfected control (not recorded which). CDR3s include the opening cysteine and the closing phenylalanine or tryptophan. The D gene is left open where the match is weak. Only some rows state a clone size, as once, few, many or a class for expanded clones.

j_call clone_size v_call d_call cdr3_aa cdr3_nt
TRBJ2-3 few TRBV12-3/TRBV12-4 TRBD1 CASSPGQGWNTQYF TGTGCCAGCAGTCCCGGACAGGGTTGGAATACGCAGTATTTT
TRBJ1-3 NA TRBV4-1 NA CASSQNSFGGNTIYF TGCGCCAGCAGCCAGAATTCCTTCGGTGGAAACACCATATATTTT
TRBJ2-3 few TRBV6-2/TRBV6-3 NA CASFQRRQYF TGTGCCAGCTTCCAAAGGAGGCAGTATTTT
TRBJ2-7 many TRBV3-1 NA CASSQFISSYEQYF TGTGCCAGCAGCCAATTCATTAGCTCCTACGAGCAGTACTTC
TRBJ2-6 few TRBV20-1 NA CSARTAGANVLTF TGCAGTGCCCGGACAGCTGGGGCCAACGTCCTGACTTTC
TRBJ2-5 NA TRBV27 NA CASSLQRPVEETQYF TGTGCCAGCAGTTTACAGCGACCGGTCGAAGAGACCCAGTACTTC
TRBJ2-3 few TRBV29-1 TRBD2 CSVEAPASGRGDTQYF TGCAGCGTTGAAGCCCCGGCTAGCGGGAGGGGCGATACGCAGTATTTT
TRBJ1-1 NA TRBV21-1 NA CASSKARGVVFRVTFF TGTGCCAGCAGCAAAGCGCGAGGGGTTGTCTTTAGGGTAACTTTCTTT
TRBJ1-1 NA TRBV5-1 NA CASAVGQNTEAFF TGCGCCAGCGCCGTGGGACAGAACACTGAAGCTTTCTTT
TRBJ1-5 many TRBV5-1 TRBD1 CASSIGQGLQPQHF TGCGCCAGCTCCATCGGACAGGGCCTCCAGCCCCAGCATTTT
TRBJ2-1 few TRBV19 TRBD2 CASRQPGTNYNEQFF TGTGCCAGTAGACAACCCGGGACTAACTACAATGAGCAGTTCTTC
TRBJ1-2 few TRBV9 NA CASSVEGGTRNGYTF TGTGCCAGCAGCGTAGAAGGCGGGACCAGGAATGGCTACACCTTC
TRBJ1-2 NA TRBV13 NA CASSSDRAYYGYTF TGTGCCAGCAGCTCGGACAGAGCCTACTATGGCTACACCTTC
TRBJ1-1 NA TRBV20-1 NA CSATSDPNTEAFF TGCAGTGCTACTTCGGACCCAAACACTGAAGCTTTCTTT
TRBJ1-4 NA TRBV6-2/TRBV6-3 NA CASSWGGTATLANEKLFF TGTGCCAGCAGTTGGGGGGGAACCGCAACCCTGGCTAATGAAAAACTGTTTTTT
TRBJ1-1 few TRBV18 NA CASSPNRDNEAFF TGTGCCAGCTCACCAAACAGAGATAACGAGGCTTTCTTT
TRBJ2-1 NA TRBV5-4 NA CASSLAASTYNEQFF TGTGCCAGCAGCTTGGCAGCTTCTACCTACAATGAGCAGTTCTTC
TRBJ2-3 few TRBV6-4 NA CASSRGGSTDTQYF TGTGCCAGCAGTCGTGGGGGGAGCACAGATACGCAGTATTTT
TRBJ2-1 NA TRBV7-8 TRBD2 CASSFGLAGVVEQFF TGTGCCAGCAGCTTTGGACTAGCGGGAGTGGTTGAGCAGTTCTTC
TRBJ2-7 NA TRBV27 NA CASSFGGAEQYF TGTGCCAGCAGTTTTGGAGGGGCCGAGCAGTACTTC
TRBJ2-7 many TRBV14 NA CASSQAGSLREQYF TGTGCCAGCAGCCAAGCCGGCAGCCTTAGGGAGCAGTACTTC
TRBJ2-1 few TRBV20-1 TRBD2 CSARDRVAGANEQFF TGCAGTGCTAGAGATAGGGTAGCGGGGGCCAATGAGCAGTTCTTC
TRBJ1-5 few TRBV19 TRBD1 CASSTGTADSNQPQHF TGTGCCAGTAGTACCGGGACAGCCGATAGCAATCAGCCCCAGCATTTT
TRBJ1-5 many TRBV18 NA CASSPAGYSNQPQHF TGTGCCAGCTCACCGGCAGGTTATAGCAATCAGCCCCAGCATTTT
TRBJ2-5 NA TRBV12-5 TRBD2 CASGLVLREWRETQYF TGTGCTAGTGGTTTGGTACTGCGGGAGTGGCGAGAGACCCAGTACTTC
TRBJ2-1 few TRBV4-2 TRBD1 CASSPLDRGNEQFF TGTGCCAGCAGCCCCTTGGACAGGGGAAATGAGCAGTTCTTC
TRBJ2-1 NA TRBV2 NA CASRLGGFNYNEQFF TGTGCCAGCAGATTGGGCGGATTCAACTACAATGAGCAGTTCTTC
TRBJ1-4 few TRBV18 TRBD1 CASSSNAPGQGGEKLFF TGTGCCAGCTCATCCAACGCGCCCGGACAGGGAGGTGAAAAACTGTTTTTT
TRBJ2-3 many TRBV20-1 TRBD1 CSAGGRSDTQYF TGCAGTGCAGGGGGCCGGTCAGATACGCAGTATTTT
TRBJ2-1 NA TRBV11-2 NA CASSPAPSSYNEQFF TGTGCCAGCAGCCCGGCGCCGTCCTCCTACAATGAGCAGTTCTTC
TRBJ2-1 few TRBV7-6 NA CASSPWGGGNEQFF TGTGCCAGCAGCCCCTGGGGTGGTGGCAATGAGCAGTTCTTC
TRBJ2-1 few TRBV24-1 TRBD2 CATSDSTSVHNEQFF TGTGCCACCAGTGATTCCACTAGCGTACACAATGAGCAGTTCTTC
TRBJ1-2 NA TRBV7-2 TRBD1 CASSLAGTANYGYTF TGTGCCAGCAGCTTAGCCGGGACAGCTAACTATGGCTACACCTTC
TRBJ2-1 few TRBV6-6 TRBD2 CASSYAPGLAVEQFF TGTGCCAGCAGTTACGCTCCGGGACTAGCCGTTGAGCAGTTCTTC
TRBJ2-7 few TRBV6-6 TRBD2 CASLGTNHYEQYF TGTGCCAGCCTCGGGACTAATCACTACGAGCAGTACTTC
TRBJ2-7 few TRBV6-1 NA CASSEGGQAFSKQYF TGTGCCAGCAGTGAAGGGGGGCAGGCCTTCTCCAAGCAGTACTTC
TRBJ2-7 few TRBV12-3/TRBV12-4 TRBD2 CASSKRGLAGLREQYF TGTGCCAGCAGTAAAAGGGGACTAGCGGGTCTACGGGAGCAGTACTTC
TRBJ2-7 many TRBV7-9 NA CASSLASHEQYF TGTGCCAGCAGCTTAGCGTCCCACGAGCAGTACTTC
TRBJ1-1 many TRBV4-3 NA CASGRGGDTEAFF TGCGCCAGCGGTCGTGGGGGGGACACTGAAGCTTTCTTT
TRBJ1-1 NA TRBV5-1 NA CASSLATGEAFF TGCGCCAGCAGCTTGGCCACGGGGGAAGCTTTCTTT
TRBJ2-1 NA TRBV7-3 NA CASSLMVAEVGEQFF TGTGCCAGCAGCTTAATGGTAGCGGAGGTGGGTGAGCAGTTCTTC
TRBJ2-3 few TRBV7-3 NA CASSLEARGTDTQYF TGTGCCAGCAGCCTCGAGGCGCGGGGCACAGATACGCAGTATTTT
TRBJ1-6 medium-sized TRBV27 NA CASSPPEGSPLHF TGTGCCAGCAGTCCCCCTGAGGGTTCACCCCTCCACTTT
TRBJ2-5 many TRBV11-2 NA CASSDLYGPDGTQYF TGTGCCAGCAGCGACCTGTATGGGCCGGACGGGACCCAGTACTTC
TRBJ1-3 NA TRBV3-1 NA CASSQDGGTGNTIYF TGTGCCAGCAGCCAAGATGGAGGGACTGGAAACACCATATATTTT